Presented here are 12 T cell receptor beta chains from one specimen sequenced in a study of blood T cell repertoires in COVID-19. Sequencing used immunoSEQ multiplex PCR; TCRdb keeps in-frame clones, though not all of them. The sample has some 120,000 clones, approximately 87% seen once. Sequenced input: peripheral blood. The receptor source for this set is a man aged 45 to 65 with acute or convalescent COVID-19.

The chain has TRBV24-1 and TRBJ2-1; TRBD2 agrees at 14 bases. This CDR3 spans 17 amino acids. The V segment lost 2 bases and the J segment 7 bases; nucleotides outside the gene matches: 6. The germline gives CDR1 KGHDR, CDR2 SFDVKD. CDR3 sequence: CATSDSLGLAGVNEQFF. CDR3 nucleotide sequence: TGTGCCACCAGTGATTCCCTGGGACTAGCGGGAGTGAATGAGCAGTTCTTC.

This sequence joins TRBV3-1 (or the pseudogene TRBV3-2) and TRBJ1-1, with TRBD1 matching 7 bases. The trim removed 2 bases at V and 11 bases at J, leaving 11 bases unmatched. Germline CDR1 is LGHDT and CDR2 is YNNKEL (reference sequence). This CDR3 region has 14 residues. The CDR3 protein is CASSQRTGVPRAFF. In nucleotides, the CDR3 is TGTGCCAGCAGCCAAAGGACAGGCGTCCCGAGGGCTTTCTTT.

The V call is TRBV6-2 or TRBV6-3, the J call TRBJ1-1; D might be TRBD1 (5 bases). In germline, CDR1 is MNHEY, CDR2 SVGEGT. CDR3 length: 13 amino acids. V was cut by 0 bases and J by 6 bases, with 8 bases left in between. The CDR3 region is CASSYSGGAEAFF. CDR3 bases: TGTGCCAGCAGTTACTCCGGGGGGGCTGAAGCTTTCTTT.

As DNA, the CDR3 is TGTGCCAGCAGCCAGGGCTCTGGGGCCAACGTCCTGACTTTC. This gives the protein CASSQGSGANVLTF. The chain recombines TRBV11-2 with TRBJ2-6, with a tentative D call TRBD1 (5 bases). The CDR3 is 14 amino acids. The V gene lost 5 bases and the J gene lost 0 bases, with 5 bases spanning the gap. Per germline, CDR1 SGHAT and CDR2 FQNNGV.

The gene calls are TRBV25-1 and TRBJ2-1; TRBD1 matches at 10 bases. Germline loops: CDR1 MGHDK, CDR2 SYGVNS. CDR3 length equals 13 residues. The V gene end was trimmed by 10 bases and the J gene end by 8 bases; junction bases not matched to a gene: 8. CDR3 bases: TGTGCCACCGGACAGGGGGGGGGCGATGAGCAGTTCTTC. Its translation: CATGQGGGDEQFF.

Here the CDR3 DNA reads TGTGCCAGCAGTCCAGGGACAGATACGCAGTATTTT. This encodes CASSPGTDTQYF. The chain uses TRBV6-2 or TRBV6-3 and TRBJ2-3; tentatively, D is TRBD1 (5 bases). V was cut by 5 bases and J by 3 bases, with 6 bases left in between. The CDR3 is made up of 12 amino acids. CDR1 is MNHEY, CDR2 SVGEGT, per germline.

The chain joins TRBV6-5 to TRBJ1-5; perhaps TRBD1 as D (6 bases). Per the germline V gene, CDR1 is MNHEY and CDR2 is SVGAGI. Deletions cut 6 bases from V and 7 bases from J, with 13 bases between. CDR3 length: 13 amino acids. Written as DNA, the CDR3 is TGTGCCAGCAGGTACCCAGGGGAACAGCCCCAGCATTTT. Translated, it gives CASRYPGEQPQHF.

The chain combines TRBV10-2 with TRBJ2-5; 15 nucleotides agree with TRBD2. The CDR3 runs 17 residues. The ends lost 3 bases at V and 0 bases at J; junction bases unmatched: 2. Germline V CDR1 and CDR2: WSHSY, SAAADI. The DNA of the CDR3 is TGCGCCAGCAGTGAAGGACTAGCGGGAGGGTACCAAGAGACCCAGTACTTC. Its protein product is CASSEGLAGGYQETQYF.

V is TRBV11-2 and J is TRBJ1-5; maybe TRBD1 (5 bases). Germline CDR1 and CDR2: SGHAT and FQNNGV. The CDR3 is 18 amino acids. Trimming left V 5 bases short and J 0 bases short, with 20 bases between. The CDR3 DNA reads TGTGCCAGCAGCCCAGGGCCCGGTCGGGTATATAGCAATCAGCCCCAGCATTTT. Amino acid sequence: CASSPGPGRVYSNQPQHF. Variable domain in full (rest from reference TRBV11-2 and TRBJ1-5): EAGVAQSPRYKIIEKRQSVAFWCNPISGHATLYWYQQILGQGPKLLIQFQNNGVVDDSQLPKDRFSAERLKGVDSTLKIQPAKLEDSAVYLCASSPGPGRVYSNQPQHFGDGTRLSIL.

Written as DNA, the CDR3 is TGTGCCAGCAGCTCCGGCGGGGGGGCGACCGGGGAGCTGTTTTTT. Amino acid sequence: CASSSGGGATGELFF. The chain carries TRBV11-3 and TRBJ2-2; 9 bases map to TRBD2. This CDR3 spans 15 amino acids. Germline V CDR1 and CDR2: SGHNT, YENEEA. J was trimmed by 5 bases and V by 4 bases; bases with no gene match: 5. The whole variable domain, filled in from reference TRBV11-3 and TRBJ2-2, reads EAGVVQSPRYKIIEKKQPVAFWCNPISGHNTLYWYLQNLGQGPELLIRYENEEAVDDSQLPKDRFSAERLKGVDSTLKIQPAELGDSAVYLCASSSGGGATGELFFGEGSRLTVL.

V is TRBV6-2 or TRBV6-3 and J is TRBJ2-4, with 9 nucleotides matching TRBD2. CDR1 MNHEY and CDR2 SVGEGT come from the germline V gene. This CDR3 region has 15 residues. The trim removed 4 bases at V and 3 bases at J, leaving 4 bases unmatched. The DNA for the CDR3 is TGTGCCAGCAGTTCGCCGCGGGAGGGCAAAAACATTCAGTACTTC. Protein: CASSSPREGKNIQYF.

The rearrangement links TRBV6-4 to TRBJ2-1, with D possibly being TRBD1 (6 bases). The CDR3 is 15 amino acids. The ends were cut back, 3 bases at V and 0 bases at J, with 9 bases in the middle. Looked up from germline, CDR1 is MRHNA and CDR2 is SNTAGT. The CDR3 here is CASSEQGSSYNEQFF. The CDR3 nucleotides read TGTGCCAGCAGTGAGCAGGGGAGCTCCTACAATGAGCAGTTCTTC.